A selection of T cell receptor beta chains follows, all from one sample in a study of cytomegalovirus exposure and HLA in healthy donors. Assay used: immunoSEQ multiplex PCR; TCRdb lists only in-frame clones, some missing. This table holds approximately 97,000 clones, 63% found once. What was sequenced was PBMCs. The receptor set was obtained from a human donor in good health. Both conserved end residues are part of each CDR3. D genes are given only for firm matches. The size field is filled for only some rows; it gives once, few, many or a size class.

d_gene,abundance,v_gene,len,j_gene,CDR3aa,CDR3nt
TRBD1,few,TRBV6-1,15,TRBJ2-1,CASSTRQGAYTEQFF,TGTGCCAGCAGTACCCGACAGGGGGCCTATACTGAGCAGTTCTTC
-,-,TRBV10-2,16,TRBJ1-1,CASSESGATMNTEAFF,TGCGCCAGCAGTGAGTCGGGCGCTACGATGAACACTGAAGCTTTCTTT
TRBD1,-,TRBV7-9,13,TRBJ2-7,CASSARTGYEQYF,TGTGCCAGCAGCGCCAGGACAGGCTACGAGCAGTACTTC
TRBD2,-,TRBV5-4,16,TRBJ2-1,CASSLYVSSGRDEQFF,TGTGCCAGCAGCTTGTATGTGTCTAGCGGGAGAGATGAGCAGTTCTTC
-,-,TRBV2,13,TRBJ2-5,CASRREAEETQYF,TGTGCCAGCCGGAGGGAGGCGGAAGAGACCCAGTACTTC
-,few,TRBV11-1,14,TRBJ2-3,CASSPWAIADTQYF,TGTGCCAGCAGCCCCTGGGCCATTGCGGATACGCAGTATTTT
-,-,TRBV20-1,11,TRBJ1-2,CSAPRLWGYTF,TGCAGTGCTCCGCGCTTGTGGGGCTACACCTTC
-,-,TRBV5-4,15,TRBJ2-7,CASSLGTPANYEQYF,TGTGCCAGCAGCTTGGGGACACCGGCGAATTACGAGCAGTACTTC
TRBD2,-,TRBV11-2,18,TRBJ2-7,CASSFNQIGLAGAYEQYF,TGTGCCAGCAGTTTTAATCAGATAGGACTAGCGGGAGCCTACGAGCAGTACTTC
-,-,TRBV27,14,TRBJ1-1,CASSLDRGGTEAFF,TGTGCCAGCAGTTTGGATAGGGGAGGCACTGAAGCTTTCTTT
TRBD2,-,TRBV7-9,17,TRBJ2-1,CASSLGTSGGTYNEQFF,TGTGCCAGCAGCTTAGGCACTAGCGGGGGGACCTACAATGAGCAGTTCTTC
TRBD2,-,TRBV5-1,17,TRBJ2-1,CASSTELAGEAYNEQFF,TGCGCCAGCAGCACAGAACTAGCGGGAGAAGCCTACAATGAGCAGTTCTTC
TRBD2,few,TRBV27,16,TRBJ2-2,CASRFEGLVNTGELFF,TGTGCCAGCAGATTTGAGGGACTAGTCAACACCGGGGAGCTGTTTTTT
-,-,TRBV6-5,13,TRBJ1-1,CASSEHTNTEAFF,TGTGCCAGCAGTGAACACACGAACACTGAAGCTTTCTTT
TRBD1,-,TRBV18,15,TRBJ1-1,CASSRPGQGATEAFF,TGTGCCAGCTCACGACCGGGACAGGGGGCAACTGAAGCTTTCTTT
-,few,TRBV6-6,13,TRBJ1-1,CASSYPEDREAFF,TGTGCCAGCAGTTACCCGGAGGACAGAGAAGCTTTCTTT
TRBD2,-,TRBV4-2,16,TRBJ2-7,CASSQMPGLVRSEQYF,TGTGCCAGCAGCCAGATGCCGGGACTAGTTAGGTCCGAGCAGTACTTC
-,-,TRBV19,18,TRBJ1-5,CASSIWFRVADSNQPQHF,TGTGCCAGTAGTATTTGGTTCAGGGTGGCGGATAGCAATCAGCCCCAGCATTTT
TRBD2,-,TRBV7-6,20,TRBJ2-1,CASSLRGGGRSSSGYNEQFF,TGTGCCAGCAGCTTACGTGGCGGCGGGAGATCCTCGTCCGGCTACAATGAGCAGTTCTTC
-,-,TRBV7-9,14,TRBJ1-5,CASSLGGLGQPQHF,TGTGCCAGCAGCTTAGGAGGGCTGGGTCAGCCCCAGCATTTT
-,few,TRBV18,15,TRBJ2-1,CASSAQGLSYNEQFF,TGTGCCAGCTCAGCACAGGGACTATCTTACAATGAGCAGTTCTTC
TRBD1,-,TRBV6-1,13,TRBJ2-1,CASRDRVDNEQFF,TGTGCCAGCCGTGACAGGGTAGACAATGAGCAGTTCTTC
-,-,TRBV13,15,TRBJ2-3,CASSPRGLRTDTQYF,TGTGCCAGCAGCCCCAGGGGTTTAAGGACAGATACGCAGTATTTT
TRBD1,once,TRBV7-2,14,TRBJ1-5,CASSGQGDSQPQHF,TGTGCCAGCAGCGGACAGGGTGATAGTCAGCCCCAGCATTTT
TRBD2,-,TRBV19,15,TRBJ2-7,CASSPLGGTTYEQYF,TGTGCCAGTAGTCCTTTGGGGGGGACCACCTACGAGCAGTACTTC
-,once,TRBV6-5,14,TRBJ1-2,CASSPDRINYGYTF,TGTGCCAGCAGCCCCGACAGAATTAACTATGGCTACACCTTC
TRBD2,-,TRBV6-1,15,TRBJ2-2,CASSAASGNTGELFF,TGTGCCAGCAGTGCGGCTAGCGGAAACACCGGGGAGCTGTTTTTT
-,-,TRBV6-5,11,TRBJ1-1,CASRRQSLAFF,TGTGCCAGCAGGAGACAGTCGTTAGCTTTCTTT
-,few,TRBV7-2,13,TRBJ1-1,CASSSQGETEAFF,TGTGCCAGCAGCTCCCAGGGCGAGACTGAAGCTTTCTTT
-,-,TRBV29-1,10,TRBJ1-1,CSLWEGEAFF,TGCAGCCTCTGGGAGGGCGAAGCTTTCTTT
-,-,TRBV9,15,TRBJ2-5,CASTPGLASQETQYF,TGTGCCAGCACCCCCGGACTGGCATCTCAAGAGACCCAGTACTTC
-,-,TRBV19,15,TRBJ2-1,CASSIGGLSYNEQFF,TGTGCCAGTAGTATTGGAGGGCTCTCCTACAATGAGCAGTTCTTC
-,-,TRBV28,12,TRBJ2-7,CASSTQGYEQYF,TGTGCCAGCAGCACGCAGGGTTACGAGCAGTACTTC
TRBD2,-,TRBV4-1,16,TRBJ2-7,CASSQLIAGGTYEQYF,TGCGCCAGCAGCCAACTCATAGCGGGAGGCACCTACGAGCAGTACTTC
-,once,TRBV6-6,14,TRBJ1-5,CASSYERGSSGWYF,TGTGCCAGCAGTTACGAGAGAGGCAGCAGCGGTTGGTATTTT
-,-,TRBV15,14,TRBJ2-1,CATADTMSYNEQFF,TGTGCCACCGCCGACACAATGTCCTACAATGAGCAGTTCTTC
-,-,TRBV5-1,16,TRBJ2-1,CASSLATAYSYNEQFF,TGCGCCAGCAGCTTGGCAACAGCCTACTCCTACAATGAGCAGTTCTTC
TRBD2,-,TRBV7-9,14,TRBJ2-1,CASSLGLAFNEQFF,TGTGCCAGCAGCTTGGGACTAGCCTTCAATGAGCAGTTCTTC
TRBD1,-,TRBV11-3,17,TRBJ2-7,CASSSPLKGQTDYEQYF,TGTGCCAGCAGCTCTCCCCTTAAGGGACAGACAGACTACGAGCAGTACTTC
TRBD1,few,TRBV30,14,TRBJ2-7,CAWSVGTASHEQYF,TGTGCCTGGAGTGTCGGGACAGCATCTCACGAGCAGTACTTC
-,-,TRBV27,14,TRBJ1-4,CASSLVWGGEKLFF,TGTGCCAGCAGTTTAGTATGGGGGGGTGAAAAACTGTTTTTT
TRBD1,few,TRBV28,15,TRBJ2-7,CASSKRGRRSYEQYF,TGTGCCAGCAGTAAAAGGGGGCGTCGTTCCTACGAGCAGTACTTC
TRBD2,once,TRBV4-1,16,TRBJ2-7,CASSQGVAGPAYEQYF,TGCGCCAGCAGCCAAGGGGTAGCGGGACCAGCCTACGAGCAGTACTTC
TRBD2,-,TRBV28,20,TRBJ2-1,CASRPYPGTSGRAFYNEQFF,TGTGCCAGCAGACCCTATCCGGGGACTAGCGGGAGGGCCTTCTACAATGAGCAGTTCTTC
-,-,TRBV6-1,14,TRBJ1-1,CASSEARRRSEAFF,TGTGCCAGCAGTGAAGCTAGGAGGCGTAGTGAAGCTTTCTTT
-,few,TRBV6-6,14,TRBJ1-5,CASSYSAGELTQHF,TGTGCCAGCAGTTACTCGGCAGGGGAGTTGACCCAGCATTTT
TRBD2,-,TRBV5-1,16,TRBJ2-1,CASRPALAGFRNEQFF,TGCGCCAGCCGCCCGGCTCTAGCGGGATTTAGAAATGAGCAGTTCTTC
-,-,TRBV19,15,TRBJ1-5,CASSIIRQGGQPQHF,TGTGCCAGTAGTATTATCAGGCAGGGAGGTCAGCCCCAGCATTTT
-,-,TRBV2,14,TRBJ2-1,CASSEAQGLGEQFF,TGTGCCAGCAGTGAAGCGCAGGGTCTTGGTGAGCAGTTCTTC
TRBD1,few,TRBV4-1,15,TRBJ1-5,CASSQDRDRRQPQHF,TGCGCCAGCAGCCAAGACCGGGACAGGAGGCAGCCCCAGCATTTT
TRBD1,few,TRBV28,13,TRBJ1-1,CASSLTGDAEAFF,TGTGCCAGCAGTTTAACAGGGGACGCTGAAGCTTTCTTT
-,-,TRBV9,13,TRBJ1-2,CASSVDRSYGYTF,TGTGCCAGCAGCGTAGACAGGAGCTATGGCTACACCTTC
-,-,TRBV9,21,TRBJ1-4,CASSVGPPLQGLSDLNEKLFF,TGTGCCAGCAGCGTAGGTCCCCCCTTACAGGGTTTGTCGGATCTGAACGAAAAACTGTTTTTT